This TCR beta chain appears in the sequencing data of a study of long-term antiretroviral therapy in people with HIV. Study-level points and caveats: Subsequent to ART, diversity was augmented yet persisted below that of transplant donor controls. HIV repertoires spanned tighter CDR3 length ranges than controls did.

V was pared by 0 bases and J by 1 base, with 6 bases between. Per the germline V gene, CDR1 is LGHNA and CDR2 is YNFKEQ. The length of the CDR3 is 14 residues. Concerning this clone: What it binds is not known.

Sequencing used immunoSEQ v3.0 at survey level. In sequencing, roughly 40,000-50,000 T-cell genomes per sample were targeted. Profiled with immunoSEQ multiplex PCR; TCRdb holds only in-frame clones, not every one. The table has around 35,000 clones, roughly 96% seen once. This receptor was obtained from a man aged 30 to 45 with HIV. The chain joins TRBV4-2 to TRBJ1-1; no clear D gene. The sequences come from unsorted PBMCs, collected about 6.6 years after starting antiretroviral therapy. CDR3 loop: CASSQEGSNTEAFF. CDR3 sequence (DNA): TGTGCCAGCAGCCAAGAGGGTTCGAACACTGAAGCTTTCTTT.